This T cell receptor beta chain was profiled in a study of cytomegalovirus exposure and HLA in healthy donors. PCR amplification relied on 60 Vbeta primers (plus 13 Jbeta primers). Produced via immunoSEQ multiplex PCR; TCRdb's table is partial and in-frame only. The profile shows roughly 150,000 clones, roughly 75% of them singletons. The length of the CDR3 is 15 residues. V shed 8 bases and J shed 1 base, with 17 bases lying between them. Germline assignment: CDR1 MGHDK and CDR2 SYGVNS. Worth noting for this clone: Antigen unknown.

Study-wide findings and caveats: In a later analysis, at a false discovery rate of 0.05, under 20,000 TCR beta sequences matched HLA alleles. The authors later linked a missense DCLRE1C variant to TCR beta V- and J-gene trimming.

This sequence joins TRBV25-1 and TRBJ2-5; maybe TRBD1 (6 bases). The sequence came from a man younger than 35 in good health and CMV-seronegative. Sequencing was carried out using PBMCs. CDR3 sequence reads: CASRYRAGVQETQYF. Written as DNA, the CDR3 is TGTGCCAGCCGCTACCGGGCAGGGGTCCAAGAGACCCAGTACTTC.